A selection of T cell receptor beta chains follows, all from one sample in a study of patients and donors after allogeneic stem cell transplantation. TCRdb itself ran the RT-PCR reads through MiXCR, one entry per CDR3 protein. The repertoire has some 880,000 distinct CDR3 sequences, about a sixth of them found once; the top ten carry approximately 5.9%. The sequenced sample was blood, either unsorted or a sorted T cell fraction (not recorded which). These receptors were collected from a human donor who was either an allogeneic HSCT recipient or a stem cell or donor lymphocyte infusion donor (not recorded which). It is not recorded whose cells these are; they may come from a transplant donor. CDR3s include the opening cysteine and the closing phenylalanine or tryptophan. D genes are given only for firm matches. Clone size, where shown, is once, few, many, or a class for clones that have expanded.

d_call,clone_size,j_call,v_call,cdr3_nt,cdr3_aa
.,many,TRBJ2-5,TRBV7-9,TGTGCCAGCAGCTTACGGGGGTCCCAAGAGACCCAGTACTTC,CASSLRGSQETQYF
.,few,TRBJ1-5,TRBV6-1,TGTGCCAGCAGTGCACTTTTAACAGGGAAAGTATTTCAGCCCCAGCATTTT,CASSALLTGKVFQPQHF
.,few,TRBJ2-5,TRBV11-2,TGTGCCAGCAGCTTACCGCTCCAAGAGACCCAGTACTTC,CASSLPLQETQYF
.,few,TRBJ2-7,TRBV7-8,TGTGCCAGCAGCGCCCGGACGGGCGAGCAGTACTTC,CASSARTGEQYF
TRBD2,many,TRBJ2-1,TRBV12-3/TRBV12-4,TGTGCCAGCAGTTTCCGAGGTGCGGGGGTGGATGAGCAGTTCTTC,CASSFRGAGVDEQFF
.,few,TRBJ2-3,TRBV4-3,TGCGCCAGCAGCCAAGAGGCGGCAGCCACAGATACGCAGTATTTT,CASSQEAAATDTQYF
TRBD1,few,TRBJ1-6,TRBV6-1,TGTGCCAGCAGTAGGGGACAGGCAACACCCCTCCACTTT,CASSRGQATPLHF
TRBD2,few,TRBJ2-7,TRBV4-2,TGTGCCAGCAGCCAAAGTTCAGGACTAGCGATCTACGAGCAGTACTTC,CASSQSSGLAIYEQYF
TRBD2,.,TRBJ2-7,TRBV10-3,TGTGCCATCAGTGAGGTCAGCGGGAGAAACTACGAGCAGTACTTC,CAISEVSGRNYEQYF
TRBD1,few,TRBJ1-2,TRBV11-2,TGTGCCAGCAGCTCACAGGGACAGCTCTATGGCTACACCTTC,CASSSQGQLYGYTF
TRBD2,.,TRBJ2-2,TRBV4-3,TGCGCCAGCAGCCAGGTAGCGGGGGGCCCCTCCGGCGGGGAGCTGTTTTTT,CASSQVAGGPSGGELFF
.,.,TRBJ1-2,TRBV29-1,TGCAGCGTTGAAGCGAATTATGGCTACACCTTC,CSVEANYGYTF
TRBD1,many,TRBJ1-1,TRBV5-1,TGCGCCAGCAGCCGATTTCAGGGGGCGATCGGGGGCACTGAAGCTTTCTTT,CASSRFQGAIGGTEAFF
TRBD2,few,TRBJ2-1,TRBV25-1,TGTGCCAGCAGTGAAGGAATGGGGGGGAACTACAATGAGCAGTTCTTC,CASSEGMGGNYNEQFF
TRBD2,.,TRBJ2-7,TRBV30,TGTGCCTGGAGTCCGACTAGCGGCTACGAGCAGTACTTC,CAWSPTSGYEQYF
.,few,TRBJ1-5,TRBV7-2,TGTGCCAGCAGCTCGCCGGGAGGGCTCAATAGCAATCAGCCCCAGCATTTT,CASSSPGGLNSNQPQHF
.,few,TRBJ1-2,TRBV5-1,TGCGCCAGCAGCTTGGAGGCAGTAAATGGCTACACCTTC,CASSLEAVNGYTF
.,few,TRBJ2-3,TRBV5-6,TGTGCCAGCAGCTTGTCATGGGCACCTTGGGGCACAGATACGCAGTATTTT,CASSLSWAPWGTDTQYF
.,.,TRBJ1-6,TRBV7-9,TGTGCCAGCAGCTCACACCCTCACCGGGACACGGATTCACCCCTCCACTTT,CASSSHPHRDTDSPLHF
.,.,TRBJ2-3,TRBV5-6,TGTGCCAGCAGCTTGGATGGCAGTTCCTCTAGCACAGATACGCAGTATTTT,CASSLDGSSSSTDTQYF
.,.,TRBJ1-4,TRBV5-5,TGTGCCAGCAGTCCACGTCATGCAACTAATGAAAAACTGTTTTTT,CASSPRHATNEKLFF
TRBD1,.,TRBJ2-3,TRBV25-1,TGTGCCAGCAGTGAAGGGACAGGGTACACAGATACGCAGTATTTT,CASSEGTGYTDTQYF
.,.,TRBJ2-7,TRBV29-1,TGCAGCGTTGCATTGGTAGCGAGCTACGAGCAGTACTTC,CSVALVASYEQYF
.,few,TRBJ1-3,TRBV18,TGTGCCAGCTCACGAGGGTCCGCCGGAAACACCATATATTTT,CASSRGSAGNTIYF
.,.,TRBJ1-1,TRBV9,TGTGCCAGCAGCGTAGGCTTTGAGGCTGAAGCTTTCTTT,CASSVGFEAEAFF
.,.,TRBJ2-3,TRBV12-3/TRBV12-4,TGTGCCAGCAGCACGCGGGCCGGGGCGGCTAGCACAGATACGCAGTATTTT,CASSTRAGAASTDTQYF
.,.,TRBJ2-7,TRBV2,TGTGCCAGCAGTGTTGTGGCAGGGGTATCCTACGAGCAGTACTTC,CASSVVAGVSYEQYF
.,many,TRBJ2-7,TRBV15,TGTGCCACCAGCCCCCAACAGGGCGCCGAGCAGTACTTC,CATSPQQGAEQYF
.,.,TRBJ1-4,TRBV12-3/TRBV12-4,TGTGCCAGCAGTCACGGACGGAAATCTCGGAATGAAAAACTGTTTTTT,CASSHGRKSRNEKLFF
TRBD2,few,TRBJ2-2,TRBV12-3/TRBV12-4,TGTGCCAGCAGTCTCCGGGACTACGAGCTGTTTTTT,CASSLRDYELFF
TRBD2,few,TRBJ2-1,TRBV29-1,TGCAGCGTTACGGGACTAGCGGGTATGTTCCAGTTCTTC,CSVTGLAGMFQFF
TRBD2,few,TRBJ2-3,TRBV9,TGTGCCAGCAGCGGCGGGACTAGCGATCTGTTAGATACGCAGTATTTT,CASSGGTSDLLDTQYF
.,.,TRBJ1-2,TRBV7-3,TGTGCCAGCAGCTTAACGCAGGCTAACTATGGCTACACCTTC,CASSLTQANYGYTF
.,few,TRBJ2-7,TRBV29-1,TGCAGCGTTGAAGACTGGACGGGGTCTCAGTACTTC,CSVEDWTGSQYF
.,.,TRBJ1-2,TRBV6-5,TGTGCCAGCAGTTACACCCGACAGTTCACTGGCTACACCTTC,CASSYTRQFTGYTF
.,.,TRBJ2-6,TRBV5-6,TGTGCCAGCAGCTTAAACGATGGGGCCAACGTCCTGACTTTC,CASSLNDGANVLTF
.,many,TRBJ2-3,TRBV7-9,TGTGCCAGCAGTGGAGATACGCAGTATTTT,CASSGDTQYF
TRBD2,.,TRBJ2-1,TRBV5-1,TGCGCCAGCAGCTTGTCCGGACTAGCGGGTTACAATGAGCAGTTCTTC,CASSLSGLAGYNEQFF
TRBD2,.,TRBJ2-3,TRBV4-3,TGCGCCAGCAGCCAAGTAGCGGGGGGGAGCACAGATACGCAGTATTTT,CASSQVAGGSTDTQYF
.,many,TRBJ2-7,TRBV12-3/TRBV12-4,TGTGCCAGCAGTTTAGTCCCAGGGGTCTACGAGCAGTACTTC,CASSLVPGVYEQYF
TRBD1,few,TRBJ2-6,TRBV7-9,TGTGCCAACTCGGACAGGGGCTACTCCGGGGCCAACGTCCTGACTTTC,CANSDRGYSGANVLTF
TRBD2,.,TRBJ2-4,TRBV5-1,TGCGCCAGCAGCCTCCAGACTGGAGCGGGAGGGCGGCAAAACATTCAGTACTTC,CASSLQTGAGGRQNIQYF
.,.,TRBJ2-7,TRBV5-1,TGCGCCAGCAGCTTGGTTCCGTCATACTACGAGCAGTACTTC,CASSLVPSYYEQYF
TRBD2,few,TRBJ2-2,TRBV12-3/TRBV12-4,TGTGCCAGCAGCCTGACTAGCGGGATCTACACCGGGGAGCTGTTTTTT,CASSLTSGIYTGELFF
TRBD2,many,TRBJ2-2,TRBV7-2,TGTGCCAGCAGCTCGAGCGGGAGAAACACCGGGGAGCTGTTTTTT,CASSSSGRNTGELFF
.,few,TRBJ2-3,TRBV7-2,TGTGCCAGCAGCTTAGCGCGTCGGGGAGGCACAGATACGCAGTATTTT,CASSLARRGGTDTQYF